This T cell receptor beta chain was observed in a study of shared clonotypes between healthy human individuals. Deep level was the assay's run setting. Method: immunoSEQ multiplex PCR; TCRdb's copy keeps in-frame clones and lacks some. The sample lists some 900,000 clones, approximately 80% occurring once. The germline gives CDR1 SGHTA, CDR2 FQGNSA. V was cut by 2 bases and J by 4 bases, with 12 bases left in between. There are 15 residues in the CDR3. Broader study findings: The four-donor shared clonotypes exceeded non-shared clonotypes in generation probability, with non-shared ones scoring lower. About 5% of naive CD4 clonotypes were shared across four donors. What naive subsets generally showed was a larger estimated richness than memory subsets showed.

As regards this clone: Antigen specificity is unknown.

The chain uses TRBV7-2 and TRBJ2-1, with D unclear. This TCR was sampled from a man aged 18 to 29 in good health. The material sequenced was memory CD4+ T cells sorted from blood. The subset: CD45RA-negative fraction. CDR3 sequence: CASSLTLAAYNEQFF. CDR3 DNA sequence: TGTGCCAGCAGCTTAACCTTGGCGGCATACAATGAGCAGTTCTTC.